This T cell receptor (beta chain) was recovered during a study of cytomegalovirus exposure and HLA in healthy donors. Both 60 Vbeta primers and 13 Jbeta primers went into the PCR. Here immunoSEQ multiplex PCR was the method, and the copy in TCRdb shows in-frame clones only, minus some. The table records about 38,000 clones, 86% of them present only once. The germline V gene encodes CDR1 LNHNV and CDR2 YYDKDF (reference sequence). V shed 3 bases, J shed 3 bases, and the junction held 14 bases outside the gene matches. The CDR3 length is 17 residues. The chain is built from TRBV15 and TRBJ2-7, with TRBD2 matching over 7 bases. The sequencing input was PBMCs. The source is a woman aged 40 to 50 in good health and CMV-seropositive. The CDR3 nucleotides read TGTGCCACCAGCAGGGTCCGGGGATCGGGGGGAGGCTACGAGCAGTACTTC. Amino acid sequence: CATSRVRGSGGGYEQYF.